This T cell receptor beta chain was recorded in a study of radiation and T cells in renal cell carcinoma. Regarding the study as a whole: From baseline, blood top tumor clonotypes peaked at 2 weeks post-radiation. Baseline intratumoral clonotype presence is unknown without pretreatment biopsies.

The data were produced by immunoSEQ multiplex PCR, yet TCRdb's version contains in-frame clones alone and is incomplete. The table has around 99,000 clones, 65% to 90% seen once. Note on this clone: What it binds is not known.

Germline V gene lookup returns CDR1 SGHDN and CDR2 FVKESK. V lost 5 bases and J 8 bases, leaving 18 bases between the germline ends. The CDR3 has 14 amino acids. Time point reported: blood 4 weeks post-SBRT, at nephrectomy. Stated treatment: 15 Gy SBRT to primary tumor, nephrectomy 4 weeks later. Nephrectomy followed 15 Gy stereotactic body radiation by 4 weeks. Serial blood draws occurred at baseline and 2 and 4 weeks post-SBRT. The receptor was isolated from a man between 60 and 70 years old with renal cell carcinoma. Specimen: blood, collected from a patient whose treatment included radiotherapy and nephrectomy. The chain joins TRBV14 to TRBJ1-2, with D tentatively TRBD1 (6 bases). The CDR3 coding sequence is TGTGCCAGCAGCGGGAGGACAGTCCTGGGGGGCTACACCTTC. Translating it yields CASSGRTVLGGYTF.